A single sample is the source of the 10 T cell receptor beta chains below, sequenced in a study of vaccination effects on CD4 cells after COVID-19. The antigens these receptors bind are not known. Clones were read by immunoSEQ multiplex PCR, and TCRdb kept only the in-frame ones, dropping some. The sample consists of some 35,000 clones, around two thirds of them appearing once. After expansion with viral peptide pools in the ViraFEST assay, antigen-specific CD4+ T cells were sequenced. Once cultured for around 11 days, the cells underwent separation to obtain CD4+ T cells. Documented for the person is a PCR-confirmed SARS-CoV-2 infection occurring between March and December 2020. The sample here was CD4+ T cells from PBMCs cultured with HCoV-NL63 spike peptides, taken before COVID-19 vaccination. All receptors derive from a human donor who had a prior SARS-CoV-2 infection.

The V and J genes are TRBV7-6 and TRBJ2-4; D is undetermined. The germline V and J ends were trimmed by 0 bases and 8 bases, with 17 bases remaining between them. Germline loops: CDR1 SGHVS, CDR2 FNYEAQ. The CDR3 extends over 16 amino acids. This chain's CDR3 is CASSLAPQEPMDIQYF. CDR3 DNA: TGTGCCAGCAGCTTAGCGCCCCAGGAGCCCATGGACATTCAGTACTTC.

The chain carries TRBV12-3 or TRBV12-4 and TRBJ2-1; no reliable D call. V lost 0 bases and J 3 bases, leaving 3 bases between the germline ends. The CDR3 has 13 amino acids. CDR3 region: CASSLASYNEQFF. CDR3 DNA sequence: TGTGCCAGCAGTTTAGCTAGCTACAATGAGCAGTTCTTC.

In this sample, this clone turned up a few times. V usage is TRBV6-5 and J usage is TRBJ1-1, with 7 bases matching TRBD1. Germline V CDR1 and CDR2: MNHEY, SVGAGI. The CDR3 contains 13 residues. With V trimmed by 6 bases and J by 7 bases, 8 bases remained unmatched. In DNA form, the CDR3 reads TGTGCCAGCAGGGACAGGTTCGGGGGTGAAGCTTTCTTT. Translated: CASRDRFGGEAFF.

The chain recombines TRBV4-1 with TRBJ1-2; 9 bases are shared with TRBD1. Trimming removed 4 bases from V and 6 bases from J; junction bases left unmatched: 15. The CDR3 covers 17 residues. Germline CDR1 MGHRA, CDR2 YSYEKL. DNA of the CDR3: TGCGCCAGCAGCCGCGAAGTCTGGAGGACAGGGGTCGATGGCTACACCTTC. Encoded protein: CASSREVWRTGVDGYTF.

The V call is TRBV10-1, the J call TRBJ2-5; D could derive from TRBD1 or TRBD2 (5 bases each). Looked up from germline, CDR1 is WNHNN and CDR2 is SYGVQD (reference sequence). The CDR3 runs 16 residues. Trimming stripped 10 bases from V and 2 bases from J, with 23 bases between. Here the CDR3 reads CAIPPTERTFQETQYF. Written as DNA, the CDR3 is TGCGCCATCCCCCCCACGGAGCGGACATTTCAAGAGACCCAGTACTTC.

V usage is TRBV19 and J usage is TRBJ2-5; 7 nucleotides agree with TRBD1. V lost 5 bases, J lost 11 bases, and 5 bases stayed unmatched. CDR1 and CDR2 from the germline V gene are LNHDA and SQIVND (reference sequence). There are 11 residues in the CDR3. The CDR3 region is CASSGTGAQYF. The CDR3 DNA follows: TGTGCCAGTAGTGGAACAGGGGCTCAGTACTTC.

This chain joins TRBV6-5 and TRBJ1-3, with D unresolved. This CDR3 comprises 13 residues. CDR1 is MNHEY and CDR2 is SVGAGI in the germline V gene. V was clipped by 8 bases and J by 1 base, with 9 bases between them. This CDR3 is CASLGISGNTIYF. The CDR3 nucleotides read TGTGCCAGCTTAGGAATTTCTGGAAACACCATATATTTT.

J is TRBJ1-2 and V is TRBV2; 10 nucleotides align to TRBD1. This CDR3 region has 19 residues. Germline V gene lookup returns CDR1 SNHLY and CDR2 FYNNEI. Unmatched junction bases numbered 25, after V lost 7 bases and J lost 8 bases. CDR3 sequence: CASTGRRRMTGGDGEGYTF. CDR3 DNA sequence: TGTGCCAGCACCGGCCGACGGAGGATGACAGGGGGCGACGGCGAGGGCTACACCTTC.

The chain joins TRBV5-3 to TRBJ2-7; D unclear. TRBV5-3 is filed as an ORF, its function uncertain. Trimming pared 0 bases from V and 2 bases from J, leaving 12 bases between. The CDR3 consists of 15 residues. CDR3 residues: CARSLASEEPYEQYF. For the CDR3, the DNA is TGTGCCAGAAGCTTGGCCTCTGAGGAACCCTACGAGCAGTACTTC.

The rearrangement joins TRBV24-1 to TRBJ2-1, with D perhaps matching TRBD2 (6 bases). The CDR3 has 15 residues. Trimming shortened V by 4 bases and J by 8 bases, and 17 bases separated the two germline ends. Germline CDR1 KGHDR, CDR2 SFDVKD. The CDR3 DNA follows: TGTGCCACCAGTGACCCGGCGACTAGTCTGCATGAGCAGTTCTTC. It translates to CATSDPATSLHEQFF.